The clone carrying this TCR beta chain was recorded once. Other DNA variants within this sample encode the same CDR3. The sample belongs to a study of blood T cell repertoires in COVID-19. Study as a whole: Acute and convalescent COVID-19 specimens originated in the United States, Italy and Spain.

Clinical histories supplied by participants themselves formed the basis of cohort assignment. Germline CDR1 is SGHRS and CDR2 is YFSETQ. The germline V and J ends were trimmed by 0 bases and 4 bases, with 10 bases remaining between them. The CDR3 extends over 14 amino acids. Produced via immunoSEQ multiplex PCR; TCRdb's table is partial and in-frame only. This sample yields about 250,000 clones, of which 85% are seen a single time; approximately 9.6% belongs to the top ten. This clonotype was obtained from a woman aged 45-65 years with acute COVID-19. The chain carries TRBV5-1 and TRBJ1-1; perhaps TRBD1 as D (5 bases). Source material: PBMCs or T cells enriched from blood (not recorded which). The CDR3 here is CASSLAPGGTEAFF. CDR3 sequence (DNA): TGCGCCAGCAGCTTGGCCCCGGGGGGCACTGAAGCTTTCTTT.